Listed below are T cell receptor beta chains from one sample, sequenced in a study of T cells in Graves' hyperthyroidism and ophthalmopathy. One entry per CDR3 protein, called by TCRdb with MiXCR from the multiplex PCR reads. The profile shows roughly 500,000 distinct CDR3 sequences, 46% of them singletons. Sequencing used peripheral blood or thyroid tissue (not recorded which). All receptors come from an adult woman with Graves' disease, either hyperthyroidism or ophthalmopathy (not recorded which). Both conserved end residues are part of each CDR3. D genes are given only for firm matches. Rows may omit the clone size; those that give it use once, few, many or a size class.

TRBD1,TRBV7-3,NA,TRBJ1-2,TGTGCCAGCAGCTCAGGGGGGGTGACTGGCTACACCTTC,CASSSGGVTGYTF
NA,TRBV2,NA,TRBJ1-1,TGTGCCGTTCGAGGGGCTGAAGCTTTCTTT,CAVRGAEAFF
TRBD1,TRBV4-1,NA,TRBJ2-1,TGTGCCAGCACCTTAAGGCGTGGGACAGTCCAGTTCTTC,CASTLRRGTVQFF
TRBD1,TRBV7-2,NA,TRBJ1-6,TGTGCCAGCAGCGTACAGGGTACGAACACCAGGGGGAATTCACCCCTCCACTTT,CASSVQGTNTRGNSPLHF
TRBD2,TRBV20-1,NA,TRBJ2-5,TGCAGTGCTAGTGGAATAGTAGCGGGAGAGACCCAGTACTTC,CSASGIVAGETQYF
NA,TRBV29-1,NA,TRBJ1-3,TGCAGCGTTAAAGCGAGCTCTGGAAACACCATATATTTT,CSVKASSGNTIYF
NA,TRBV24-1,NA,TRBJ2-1,TGTGCCACCAGTGGTGCGGGGTACAATGAGCAGTTCTTC,CATSGAGYNEQFF
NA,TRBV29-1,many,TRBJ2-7,TGCAGCGCTACTAAACAGGGAAGCGAGCAGTACTTC,CSATKQGSEQYF
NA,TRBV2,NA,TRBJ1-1,TGTGCCAGCAGTGGGGCGAAACCAGGGAGAGCCTTGAGGGCTTTCTTT,CASSGAKPGRALRAFF
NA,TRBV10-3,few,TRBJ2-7,TGTGCCATCAGTGAGGGAGGACTAACCTACGAGCAGTACTTC,CAISEGGLTYEQYF
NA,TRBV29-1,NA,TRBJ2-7,TGCATCTCCTACGAGCAGTACTTC,CISYEQYF
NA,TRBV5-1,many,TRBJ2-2,TGCGCCAGCAGCTTGTGGGGCCGCGACACCGGGGAGCTGTTTTTT,CASSLWGRDTGELFF
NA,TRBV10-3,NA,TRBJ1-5,TGTGCCATCAGGGCAGGCGGAGGCAATCAGCCCCAGCATTTT,CAIRAGGGNQPQHF
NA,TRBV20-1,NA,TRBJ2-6,TGCAGTTCAATGGTTCCTGGGGCCAACGTCCTGACTTTC,CSSMVPGANVLTF
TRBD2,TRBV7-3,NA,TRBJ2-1,TGTGCCAGCAGCGTAAGCGGGAGTGTCTCCTACAATGAGCAGTTCTTC,CASSVSGSVSYNEQFF
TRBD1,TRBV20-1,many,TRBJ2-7,TGCAGTGCTATGGGACAGGGGGCGTGGGAGCAGTACTTC,CSAMGQGAWEQYF
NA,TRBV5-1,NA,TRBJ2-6,TGTGCCAGCACCCCCGGCCCCGGGGCCAACGTCCTGACTTTC,CASTPGPGANVLTF
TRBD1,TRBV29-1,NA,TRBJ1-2,TGCAGTATTGGACAGGGTACCTATGGCTACACCTTC,CSIGQGTYGYTF
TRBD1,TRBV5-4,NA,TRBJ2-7,TGTGCCAGCAGCTTGGAGGGACAGTCTAGAGAGCAGTACTTC,CASSLEGQSREQYF
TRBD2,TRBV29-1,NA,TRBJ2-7,TGCAGCGTTGAAGATCGCCCGGGACTAGCGTCGGAGCAGTACTTC,CSVEDRPGLASEQYF
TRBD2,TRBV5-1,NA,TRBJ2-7,TGCGCCAGCAGCTATGGACTAGCGGGAGTCAACGAGCAGTACTTC,CASSYGLAGVNEQYF
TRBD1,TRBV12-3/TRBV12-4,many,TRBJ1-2,TGTGCCAGCAGTTTGAACAGGGGAAAGTCTAACTATGGCTACACCTTC,CASSLNRGKSNYGYTF
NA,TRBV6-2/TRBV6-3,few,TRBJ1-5,TGTGCCAGCAGTTACGGGGGTCAGCCCCAGCATTTT,CASSYGGQPQHF
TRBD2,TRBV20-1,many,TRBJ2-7,TGCAGTGCTAGAGATCTAGCGGGAGAGCAGTACTTC,CSARDLAGEQYF
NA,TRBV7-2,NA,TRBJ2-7,TGTGCCAGCAGCTTACGCGGCGGGCCCGCCTACGAGCAGTACTTC,CASSLRGGPAYEQYF
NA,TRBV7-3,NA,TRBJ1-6,TGTGCCAGCAGCCAATTTTTTAACTCACCCCTCCACTTT,CASSQFFNSPLHF
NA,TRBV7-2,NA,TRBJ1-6,TGCGCCAGCAGCCAGCGGGTCAAGCTTATTAATTCACCCCTCCACTTT,CASSQRVKLINSPLHF
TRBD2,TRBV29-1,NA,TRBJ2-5,TGCAGCGTTAGCTGGCCCGAGCGGGGGCAGTACCAAGAGACCCAGTACTTC,CSVSWPERGQYQETQYF
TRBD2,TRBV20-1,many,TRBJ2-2,TGCAGTGCTAGCCGACTAGCGGGAGGCGGGGAGCTGTTTTTT,CSASRLAGGGELFF
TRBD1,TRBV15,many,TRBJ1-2,TGTGCCACCAGCGGAAGCCCCGGACAGGCGCTGACTTCTAACTATGGCTACACCTTC,CATSGSPGQALTSNYGYTF